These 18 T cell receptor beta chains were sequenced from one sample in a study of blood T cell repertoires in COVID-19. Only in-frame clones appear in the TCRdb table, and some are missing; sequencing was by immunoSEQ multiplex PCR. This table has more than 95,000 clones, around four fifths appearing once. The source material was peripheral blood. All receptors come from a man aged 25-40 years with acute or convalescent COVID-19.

The CDR3 DNA reads TGTGCCAGCAGACAGGGAACTGAAGCTTTCTTT. Its protein is CASRQGTEAFF. This rearrangement joins TRBV6-5 to TRBJ1-1; tentatively, D is TRBD1 (6 bases). Germline loops: CDR1 MNHEY, CDR2 SVGAGI. The CDR3 has 11 amino acids. V was trimmed by 6 bases and J by 5 bases, leaving 7 bases between them.

In DNA, the CDR3 is TGTGCCAGAAGCTTGTCCCTAGCGGGAGTGGTGGGTGAGCAGTTCTTC. It translates to CARSLSLAGVVGEQFF. The rearrangement joins TRBV5-3 to TRBJ2-1; 10 nucleotides match TRBD2. TRBV5-3 is designated an ORF whose function remains uncertain. The CDR3 runs 16 residues. V trimming: 1 base; J trimming: 9 bases; junction bases outside the gene matches: 10.

The CDR3 sequence: CASGEGRAINEQFF. The CDR3 DNA reads TGCGCCAGCGGGGAAGGGCGGGCGATCAATGAGCAGTTCTTC. The chain carries TRBV10-2 and TRBJ2-1, with D tentatively TRBD2 (5 bases). Per germline, CDR1 WSHSY and CDR2 SAAADI. This CDR3 contains 14 residues. The V and J ends lost 8 bases and 6 bases respectively, with 17 bases between them.

This chain's CDR3 is CASSYSQDNKNEAFF. CDR3 DNA sequence: TGTGCCAGCAGTTACTCGCAGGACAACAAAAATGAAGCTTTCTTT. This sequence joins TRBV6-5 and TRBJ1-1, with D possibly being TRBD1 (5 bases). Germline-derived CDR1 and CDR2 are MNHEY and SVGAGI. The CDR3 totals 15 residues. The V end lost 0 bases, the J end lost 7 bases, and 15 bases lay between the germline ends.

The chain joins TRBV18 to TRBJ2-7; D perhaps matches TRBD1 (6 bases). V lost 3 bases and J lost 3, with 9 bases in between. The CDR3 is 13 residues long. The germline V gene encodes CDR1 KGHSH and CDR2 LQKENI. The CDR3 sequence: CASSPKDSYEQYV. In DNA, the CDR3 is TGTGCCAGCTCACCTAAGGACAGCTACGAGCAGTACGTC.

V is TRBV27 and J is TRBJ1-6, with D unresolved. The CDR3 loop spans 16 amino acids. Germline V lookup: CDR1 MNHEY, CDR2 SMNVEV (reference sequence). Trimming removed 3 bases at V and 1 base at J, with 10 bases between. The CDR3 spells CASSLYGGSYNSPLHF. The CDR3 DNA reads TGTGCCAGCAGTTTGTACGGAGGATCCTATAATTCACCCCTCCACTTT.

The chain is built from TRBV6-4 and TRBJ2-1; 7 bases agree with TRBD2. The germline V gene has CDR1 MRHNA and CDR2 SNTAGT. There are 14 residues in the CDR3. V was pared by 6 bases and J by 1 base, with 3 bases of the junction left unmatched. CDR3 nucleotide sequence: TGTGCCAGCAGCCCTAGCGGTTCCTACAATGAGCAGTTCTTC. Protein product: CASSPSGSYNEQFF.

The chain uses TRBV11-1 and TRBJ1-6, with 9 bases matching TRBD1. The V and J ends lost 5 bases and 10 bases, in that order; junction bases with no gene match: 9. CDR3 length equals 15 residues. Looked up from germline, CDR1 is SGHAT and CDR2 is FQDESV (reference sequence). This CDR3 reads CASSLGQGTWSPLHF. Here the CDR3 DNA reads TGTGCCAGCAGCCTAGGACAGGGGACGTGGTCACCCCTCCACTTT. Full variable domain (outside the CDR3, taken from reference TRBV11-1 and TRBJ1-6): EAEVAQSPRYKITEKSQAVAFWCDPISGHATLYWYRQILGQGPELLVQFQDESVVDDSQLPKDRFSAERLKGVDSTLKIQPAELGDSAMYLCASSLGQGTWSPLHFGNGTRLTVT.

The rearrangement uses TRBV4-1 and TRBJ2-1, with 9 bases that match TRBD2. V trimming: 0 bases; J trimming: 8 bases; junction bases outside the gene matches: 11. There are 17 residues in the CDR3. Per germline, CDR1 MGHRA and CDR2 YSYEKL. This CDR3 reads CASSQEPSGDPRDEQFF. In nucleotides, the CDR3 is TGCGCCAGCAGCCAAGAGCCTAGCGGGGACCCACGAGATGAGCAGTTCTTC.

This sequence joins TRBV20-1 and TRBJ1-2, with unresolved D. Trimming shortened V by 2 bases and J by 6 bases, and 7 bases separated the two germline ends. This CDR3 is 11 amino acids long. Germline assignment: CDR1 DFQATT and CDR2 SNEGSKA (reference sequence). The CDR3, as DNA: TGCAGTGCTAGACAGGTCGATGGCTACACCTTC. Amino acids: CSARQVDGYTF.

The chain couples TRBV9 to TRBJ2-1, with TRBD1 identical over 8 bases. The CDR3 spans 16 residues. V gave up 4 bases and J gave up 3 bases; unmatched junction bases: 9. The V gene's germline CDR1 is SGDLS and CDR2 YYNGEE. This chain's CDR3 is CASSSRAGTGYNEQFF. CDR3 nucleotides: TGTGCCAGCAGCTCCCGGGCCGGGACAGGCTACAATGAGCAGTTCTTC.

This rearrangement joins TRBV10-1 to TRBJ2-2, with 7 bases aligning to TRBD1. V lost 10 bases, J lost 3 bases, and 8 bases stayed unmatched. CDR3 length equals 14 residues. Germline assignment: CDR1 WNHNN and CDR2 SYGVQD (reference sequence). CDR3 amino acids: CAMTVQGDTGELFF. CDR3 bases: TGCGCCATGACCGTTCAGGGGGACACCGGGGAGCTGTTTTTT.

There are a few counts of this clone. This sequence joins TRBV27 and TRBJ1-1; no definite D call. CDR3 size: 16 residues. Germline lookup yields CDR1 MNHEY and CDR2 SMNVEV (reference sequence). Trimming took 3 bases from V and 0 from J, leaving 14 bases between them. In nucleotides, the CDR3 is TGTGCCAGCAGTTTCGGTGTGTCGGTTTTGAACACTGAAGCTTTCTTT. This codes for CASSFGVSVLNTEAFF.

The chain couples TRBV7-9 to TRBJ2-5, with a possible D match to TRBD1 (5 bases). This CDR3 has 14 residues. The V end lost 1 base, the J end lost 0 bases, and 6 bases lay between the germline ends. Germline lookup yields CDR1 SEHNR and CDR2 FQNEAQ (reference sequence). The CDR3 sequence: CASSLDRYQETQYF. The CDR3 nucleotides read TGTGCCAGCAGCTTAGACAGGTACCAAGAGACCCAGTACTTC. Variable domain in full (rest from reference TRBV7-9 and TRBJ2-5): DTGVSQNPRHKITKRGQNVTFRCDPISEHNRLYWYRQTLGQGPEFLTYFQNEAQLEKSRLLSDRFSAERPKGSFSTLEIQRTEQGDSAMYLCASSLDRYQETQYFGPGTRLLVL.

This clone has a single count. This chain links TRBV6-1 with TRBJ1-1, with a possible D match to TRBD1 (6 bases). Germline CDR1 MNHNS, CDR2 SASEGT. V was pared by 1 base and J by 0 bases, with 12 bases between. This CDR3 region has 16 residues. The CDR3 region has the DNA TGTGCCAGCAGTGAAGGTTGGGGGCGTATGAACACTGAAGCTTTCTTT. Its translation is CASSEGWGRMNTEAFF.

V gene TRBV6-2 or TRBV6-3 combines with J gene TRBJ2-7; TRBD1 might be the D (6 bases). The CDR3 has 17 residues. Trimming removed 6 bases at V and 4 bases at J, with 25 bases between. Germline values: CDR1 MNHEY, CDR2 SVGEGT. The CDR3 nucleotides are TGTGCCAGCAGCCGTCCCCTAGTCGGACAGACGCTATACGAGCAGTACGTC. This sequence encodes CASSRPLVGQTLYEQYV.

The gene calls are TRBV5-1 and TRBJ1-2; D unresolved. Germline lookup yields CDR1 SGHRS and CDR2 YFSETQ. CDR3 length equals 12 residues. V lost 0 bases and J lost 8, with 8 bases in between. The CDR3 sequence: CASSLAGYGYTF. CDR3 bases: TGCGCCAGCAGCTTGGCGGGGTACGGCTACACCTTC.

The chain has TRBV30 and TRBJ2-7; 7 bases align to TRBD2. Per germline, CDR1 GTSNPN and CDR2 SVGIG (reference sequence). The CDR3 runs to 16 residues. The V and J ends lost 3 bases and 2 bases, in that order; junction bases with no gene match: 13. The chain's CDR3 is CAWSPGLSERPYEQYF. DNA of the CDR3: TGTGCCTGGAGCCCGGGACTATCCGAGCGGCCCTACGAGCAGTACTTC. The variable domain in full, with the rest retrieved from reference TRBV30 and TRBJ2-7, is SQTIHQWPATLVQPVGSPLSLECTVEGTSNPNLYWYRQAAGRGLQLLFYSVGIGQISSEVPQNLSASRPQDRQFILSSKKLLLSDSGFYLCAWSPGLSERPYEQYFGPGTRLTVT.